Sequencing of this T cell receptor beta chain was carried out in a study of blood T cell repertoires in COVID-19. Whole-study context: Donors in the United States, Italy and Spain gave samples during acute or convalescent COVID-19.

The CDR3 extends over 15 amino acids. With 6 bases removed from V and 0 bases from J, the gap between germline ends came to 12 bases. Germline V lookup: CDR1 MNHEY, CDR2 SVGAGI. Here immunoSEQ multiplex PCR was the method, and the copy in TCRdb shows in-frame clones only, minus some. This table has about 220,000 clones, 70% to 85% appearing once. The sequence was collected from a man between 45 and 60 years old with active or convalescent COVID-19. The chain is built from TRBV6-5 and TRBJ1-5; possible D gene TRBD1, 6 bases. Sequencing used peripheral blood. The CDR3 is CASRSDRYSNQPQHF. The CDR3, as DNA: TGTGCCAGCAGATCGGACAGATATAGCAATCAGCCCCAGCATTTT.